The 29 T cell receptor beta chains in this list originate from one sample, sequenced in a study of T cells in Graves' hyperthyroidism and ophthalmopathy. Authors of the study amplified TCR beta CDR3 regions from RNA transcripts. In the first-round RT-PCR of the TCR CDR3, the HTBI primer set was used. TCRdb fed the multiplex PCR reads into MiXCR, producing one record per CDR3 protein. The data contain about 320,000 distinct CDR3 sequences, roughly 17% of them singletons. The material sequenced was blood. These receptors originate from a man aged 25 to 40 with Graves' hyperthyroidism.

The chain is built from TRBV3-1 and TRBJ1-1, with 11 positions matching TRBD1. Looked up from germline, CDR1 is LGHDT and CDR2 is YNNKEL (reference sequence). The CDR3 contains 15 residues. Germline trimming cut 4 bases from V and 5 bases from J; bases unmatched to any gene: 6. The CDR3 loop is CASSPGTGGVTEAFF. CDR3 DNA sequence: TGTGCCAGCAGCCCCGGGACAGGGGGAGTTACTGAAGCTTTCTTT.

This clonotype was picked up many times. The chain combines TRBV7-3 with TRBJ2-3; D gene uncertain. This CDR3 contains 14 residues. Germline loops: CDR1 SGHTA, CDR2 FQGTGA. Trimming removed 3 bases at V and 1 base at J, with 8 bases between. The DNA of the CDR3 is TGTGCCAGCAGCTTTTATCCCGGCACAGATACGCAGTATTTT. Translated: CASSFYPGTDTQYF.

This clonotype has more than one count but fewer than ten. The V gene is TRBV5-6, the J gene TRBJ2-1; TRBD1 might be the D (5 bases). Per the germline V gene, CDR1 is SGHDT and CDR2 is YYEEEE. The CDR3 runs 13 residues. V was clipped by 3 bases and J by 5 bases, with 9 bases between them. Here the CDR3 DNA reads TGTGCCAGCAGCTCTGACAGTCACAATGAGCAGTTCTTC. Protein product: CASSSDSHNEQFF.

This clonotype was detected a few times. V and J are TRBV6-1 and TRBJ2-7; D uncertain. There are 14 residues in the CDR3. V lost 5 bases and J lost 0, with 11 bases in between. Germline V CDR1 and CDR2: MNHNS, SASEGT. The CDR3 loop reads CASSSSTASYEQYF. CDR3 DNA: TGTGCCAGCAGTTCCTCCACAGCCTCCTACGAGCAGTACTTC.

This clonotype was observed many times. The chain joins TRBV7-9 to TRBJ1-2; D possibly corresponds to TRBD1 (6 bases). V shed 3 bases and J shed 4 bases, with 15 bases lying between them. The CDR3 runs to 15 residues. Germline CDR1 SEHNR, CDR2 FQNEAQ (reference sequence). CDR3 sequence (DNA): TGTGCCAGCAGCTTCATCCCCCAGGGGACCTATGGCTACACCTTC. It codes for CASSFIPQGTYGYTF.

CDR3 nucleotide sequence: TGCAGTGCTACAGAAACGAACACCGGGGAGCTGTTTTTT. Its protein product is CSATETNTGELFF. This chain connects TRBV20-1 to TRBJ2-2; D is unresolved. CDR1 DFQATT and CDR2 SNEGSKA come from the germline V gene (reference sequence). The CDR3 contains 13 residues. Trimming took off 4 bases at V and 0 bases at J, with 6 bases between the two ends.

The chain couples TRBV20-1 to TRBJ2-1; the match to TRBD1 covers 8 bases. V was clipped by 1 base and J by 8 bases; unmatched bases: 16. This CDR3 has 17 amino acids. CDR1 is DFQATT and CDR2 is SNEGSKA in the germline V gene (reference sequence). This CDR3 reads CSARAAGQGGTVDEQFF. CDR3 nucleotides: TGCAGTGCTAGAGCCGCAGGACAGGGCGGCACGGTGGATGAGCAGTTCTTC.

The V and J genes are TRBV6-1 and TRBJ1-1; D unclear. With 6 bases removed from V and 4 bases from J, the gap between germline ends came to 24 bases. Germline V gene data show CDR1 as MNHNS and CDR2 as SASEGT. This CDR3 is 17 amino acids long. DNA of the CDR3: TGTGCCAGCAGCTCGGGTGTTGGCCACGGTCGGGTCACTGAAGCTTTCTTT. Translation gives CASSSGVGHGRVTEAFF.

In this sample, this clonotype turned up a few times. The V and J genes are TRBV6-2 or TRBV6-3 and TRBJ2-1, with D perhaps assigned TRBD1 or TRBD2 (7 bases each). Deletions cut 6 bases from V and 8 bases from J, with 20 bases between. Germline V gives CDR1 MNHEY, CDR2 SVGEGT. The CDR3 has 15 amino acids. The CDR3 protein is CASSPRGEGTDEQFF. CDR3 DNA sequence: TGTGCCAGCAGCCCCAGGGGGGAGGGCACGGATGAGCAGTTCTTC.

This clonotype has at least ten counts. This chain joins TRBV18 and TRBJ2-2; perhaps D is TRBD1 or TRBD2 (5 bases each). Germline V gives CDR1 KGHSH, CDR2 LQKENI. The CDR3 has 15 residues. V was pared by 4 bases and J by 1 base, with 10 bases between. CDR3 amino acids: CASSRDVVNTGELFF. Here the CDR3 DNA reads TGTGCCAGCTCACGGGACGTGGTGAACACCGGGGAGCTGTTTTTT.

In its sample, this clonotype was seen a few times. The chain links TRBV12-3 or TRBV12-4 to TRBJ2-5; 11 positions match TRBD2. Germline trimming cut 5 bases from V and 5 bases from J; bases unmatched to any gene: 10. This CDR3 spans 16 amino acids. The chain's CDR3 is CASSPWTSGPVETQYF. For the CDR3, the DNA is TGTGCCAGCAGTCCCTGGACTAGCGGGCCGGTGGAGACCCAGTACTTC.

This clonotype was seen at least ten times. The rearrangement joins TRBV27 to TRBJ1-1, with D perhaps TRBD1 (6 bases). CDR1 is MNHEY, CDR2 SMNVEV, per germline (reference sequence). Trimming took off 3 bases at V and 1 base at J, with 12 bases between the two ends. The length of the CDR3 is 15 residues. The CDR3 sequence is CASSLVWGANTEAFF. In DNA, the CDR3 is TGTGCCAGCAGTTTGGTTTGGGGGGCGAACACTGAAGCTTTCTTT.

The chain is built from TRBV7-9 and TRBJ1-1, with no clear D. The CDR3 contains 14 residues. Trimming removed 1 base from V and 4 bases from J, with 10 bases in between. The V gene's germline CDR1 is SEHNR and CDR2 FQNEAQ (reference sequence). CDR3 residues: CASSLVVGTTEAFF. The CDR3, as DNA: TGTGCCAGCAGCTTAGTTGTGGGCACCACTGAAGCTTTCTTT.

This clonotype was counted between two and nine times. A much larger clone is a single base away; this may be a read error. The chain has TRBV20-1 and TRBJ2-1; 12 nucleotides match TRBD2. Germline V gene data show CDR1 as DFQATT and CDR2 as SNEGSKA (reference sequence). With V trimmed by 3 bases and J by 3 bases, 12 bases remained unmatched. This CDR3 is 18 amino acids long. The CDR3 loop reads CSARGASGRGFNYNEQFF. Here the CDR3 DNA reads TGCAGTGCTAGGGGGGCTAGCGGGAGGGGGTTCAACTACAATGAGCAGTTCTTC.

This clonotype was recorded a few times. This sequence joins TRBV5-5 and TRBJ2-3; no firm D call. Germline V gene data show CDR1 as SGHKS and CDR2 as YYEKEE (reference sequence). This CDR3 is 15 amino acids long. V was shortened by 6 bases and J by 4 bases, with 18 bases between the two germline ends. For the CDR3, the DNA is TGTGCCAGCACCCCCATCCTACTCCCCTCAGATACGCAGTATTTT. Its translation is CASTPILLPSDTQYF.

The chain employs TRBV11-3 and TRBJ1-2, with D uncertain. Germline CDR1 and CDR2: SGHNT and YENEEA. Trimming cost V 2 bases and J 8 bases, with 9 bases left between them. The CDR3 covers 12 residues. CDR3 protein: CASSLSTDGYTF. CDR3 DNA: TGTGCCAGCAGCTTATCTACTGACGGCTACACCTTC.

Ten or more counts support this clonotype. This chain links TRBV5-1 with TRBJ2-2; D possibly corresponds to TRBD2 (7 bases). V was trimmed by 4 bases and J by 5 bases, leaving 12 bases between them. CDR3 length equals 14 residues. Germline V CDR1 and CDR2: SGHRS, YFSETQ. CDR3 amino acids: CASSPGGETGELFF. DNA for the CDR3: TGCGCCAGCAGCCCGGGGGGCGAGACCGGGGAGCTGTTTTTT.

At least ten counts were recorded for this clonotype. This chain links TRBV5-1 with TRBJ2-3; 11 bases agree with TRBD2. CDR3 length: 17 amino acids. The J segment lost 5 bases and the V segment lost 0 bases, leaving 8 bases of the junction unmatched. CDR1 is SGHRS, CDR2 YFSETQ, per germline. The CDR3 coding sequence is TGCGCCAGCAGCTTGGCACCGACTAGCGGGGTCGAAGATACGCAGTATTTT. It specifies CASSLAPTSGVEDTQYF.

The genes are TRBV30 and TRBJ1-1; D possibly corresponds to TRBD1 (6 bases). Germline-derived CDR1 and CDR2 are GTSNPN and SVGIG (reference sequence). CDR3 length equals 13 residues. The CDR3 nucleotides read TGTGCGCTCACAGGGCTGGGGAGCACTGAAGCTTTCTTT. Translation gives CALTGLGSTEAFF.

This clonotype was observed many times. CDR3 nucleotide sequence: TGTGCCATCAGTGAGCCTCTAGGGACAGGGAACACCGGGGAGCTGTTTTTT. The encoded protein is CAISEPLGTGNTGELFF. J is TRBJ2-2 and V is TRBV10-3; 8 nucleotides match TRBD1. The trim removed 2 bases at V and 1 base at J, leaving 6 bases unmatched. The CDR3 sequence is 17 residues long. The V gene's germline CDR1 is ENHRY and CDR2 SYGVKD.

At least ten counts were recorded for this clonotype. The CDR3 region has the DNA TGTGCCTGGAGTGTTCTAGCGGGGAACGAGCAGTACTTC. Translation gives CAWSVLAGNEQYF. This chain connects TRBV30 to TRBJ2-7, with TRBD2 matching over 9 bases. The junction had 2 bases not matched to a gene; V was cut back by 0 bases and J by 5 bases. The CDR3 is made up of 13 amino acids. Per the germline V gene, CDR1 is GTSNPN and CDR2 is SVGIG (reference sequence).

There are many counts of this clonotype. The chain employs TRBV10-3 and TRBJ2-3, with D tentatively TRBD1 or TRBD2 (5 bases each). The CDR3 consists of 15 residues. The V gene's germline CDR1 is ENHRY and CDR2 SYGVKD. V shed 2 bases and J shed 1 base, with 10 bases lying between them. The CDR3: CAISEDGTGTDTQYF. The DNA of the CDR3 is TGTGCCATCAGTGAGGACGGGACGGGCACAGATACGCAGTATTTT.

In its sample, this clonotype was seen many times. The chain links TRBV11-3 to TRBJ2-2; no definite D call. The V end was cut by 1 base, the J end by 9 bases, with 15 bases between. Per germline, CDR1 SGHNT and CDR2 YENEEA. The length of the CDR3 is 15 residues. The CDR3 region has the DNA TGTGCCAGCAGCTTAGGAGATGTCCGGCGGAGGGAGCTGTTTTTT. Its translation: CASSLGDVRRRELFF.

This clonotype was recorded at least ten times. The V gene is TRBV11-2, the J gene TRBJ2-1; D gene uncertain. The CDR3 extends over 12 amino acids. Looked up from germline, CDR1 is SGHAT and CDR2 is FQNNGV. V was shortened by 0 bases and J by 7 bases, with 4 bases between the two germline ends. This chain's CDR3 is CASSLDGNEQFF. CDR3 in DNA: TGTGCCAGCAGCTTAGATGGGAATGAGCAGTTCTTC.

V and J are TRBV19 and TRBJ1-1, with D uncertain. Germline CDR1 is LNHDA and CDR2 is SQIVND (reference sequence). This CDR3 region has 15 residues. Trimming shortened V by 3 bases and J by 2 bases, and 13 bases separated the two germline ends. The CDR3 spells CASSMQARINTEAFF. The CDR3, as DNA: TGTGCCAGTAGTATGCAAGCTCGGATTAACACTGAAGCTTTCTTT.

There are many counts of this clonotype. This chain connects TRBV3-1 to TRBJ2-5; D is possibly TRBD1 or TRBD2 (5 bases each). CDR1 is LGHDT, CDR2 YNNKEL, per germline (reference sequence). Trimming removed 2 bases at V and 5 bases at J, with 12 bases between. The CDR3 sequence is 14 residues long. The CDR3 region has the DNA TGTGCCAGCAGCCAAAGAGGGACCGGGGAGACCCAGTACTTC. Its translation is CASSQRGTGETQYF.

The chain combines TRBV7-3 with TRBJ2-7, with TRBD2 as a possible D gene (6 bases). The V and J ends lost 5 bases and 5 bases respectively, with 16 bases between them. From germline, CDR1 is SGHTA and CDR2 FQGTGA. The CDR3 loop spans 14 amino acids. Written as DNA, the CDR3 is TGTGCCAGCAGCCTACGGGGCGGGGTCGACGAGCAGTACTTC. This encodes CASSLRGGVDEQYF.

This clonotype was seen ten or more times. The J gene is TRBJ2-7, the V gene TRBV7-3, with 9 bases lining up with TRBD1. CDR1 SGHTA and CDR2 FQGTGA come from the germline V gene. The CDR3 covers 15 residues. Trimming took 5 bases from V and 5 from J; bases not matched to a gene: 10. CDR3 nucleotides: TGTGCCAGCAGCGTCGCCGGGACAGGGTTCGACGAGCAGTACTTC. The encoded protein is CASSVAGTGFDEQYF.

As regards this clonotype: This may stem from a read error, because a much larger clone lies one nucleotide away. The genes are TRBV2 and TRBJ2-1, with D possibly called TRBD1 or TRBD2 (5 bases each). CDR3 size: 14 residues. Per germline, CDR1 SNHLY and CDR2 FYNNEI. V was trimmed by 2 bases and J by 4 bases, leaving 9 bases between them. The CDR3 sequence: CASSENGTYNEQFF. DNA of the CDR3: TGTGCCAGCAGTGAAAACGGGACGTACAATGAGCAGTTCTTC.